What follows are 22 T cell receptor beta chains derived from one specimen sequenced in a study of T cell responses to AZD1222 COVID-19 vaccine. TCRdb's copy holds only in-frame clones and misses some; the assay was immunoSEQ multiplex PCR. The top ten clones hold around 3.3% of a sample with about 99,000 clones, roughly nine tenths of them seen once. The sample here was peripheral blood, taken 28 days after the second dose of the MenACWY control vaccine. These receptors all come from an adult who received the MenACWY meningococcal vaccine as a control.

The rearrangement links TRBV6-2 or TRBV6-3 to TRBJ2-1, with 10 bases aligning to TRBD2. Germline V gives CDR1 MNHEY, CDR2 SVGEGT. The ends lost 4 bases at V and 2 bases at J; junction bases unmatched: 5. This CDR3 is 16 amino acids long. CDR3 sequence reads: CASSSPLAGAYNEQFF. CDR3 nucleotide sequence: TGTGCCAGCAGTTCCCCCCTAGCGGGGGCCTACAATGAGCAGTTCTTC.

The chain combines TRBV28 with TRBJ1-1, with 8 bases matching TRBD1. V was clipped by 4 bases and J by 0 bases; unmatched bases: 7. This CDR3 contains 16 residues. Germline lookup yields CDR1 MDHEN and CDR2 SYDVKM. Here the CDR3 reads CASSSWTGSMNTEAFF. CDR3 DNA: TGTGCCAGCAGTTCCTGGACAGGGTCGATGAACACTGAAGCTTTCTTT.

J is TRBJ2-1 and V is TRBV30; D gene ambiguous. V was cut by 6 bases and J by 7 bases, with 10 bases left in between. Per the germline V gene, CDR1 is GTSNPN and CDR2 is SVGIG (reference sequence). The CDR3 is made up of 11 amino acids. CDR3 region: CACSLMNEQFF. The CDR3 DNA follows: TGTGCCTGTTCCCTAATGAATGAGCAGTTCTTC. The full variable domain, its missing parts supplied by reference TRBV30 and TRBJ2-1, is SQTIHQWPATLVQPVGSPLSLECTVEGTSNPNLYWYRQAAGRGLQLLFYSVGIGQISSEVPQNLSASRPQDRQFILSSKKLLLSDSGFYLCACSLMNEQFFGPGTRLTVL.

The rearrangement joins TRBV14 to TRBJ1-2; 10 bases are shared with TRBD1. Germline V gene sequence: CDR1 SGHDN, CDR2 FVKESK. The CDR3 is 16 residues long. V lost 4 bases to trimming and J lost 13 bases; unmatched junction nucleotides: 18. CDR3 sequence reads: CASSPTFPGTGAAATF. The CDR3 DNA reads TGTGCCAGCAGCCCAACATTCCCCGGGACAGGGGCCGCCGCCACCTTC.

This clone appeared a few times. The chain carries TRBV9 and TRBJ2-2, with TRBD2 as a possible D gene (6 bases). This CDR3 has 13 residues. CDR1 is SGDLS and CDR2 is YYNGEE in the germline V gene. V gave up 3 bases and J gave up 6 bases, with 9 bases separating them. The CDR3 sequence is CASSGWGAGELFF. DNA for the CDR3: TGTGCCAGCAGCGGCTGGGGGGCCGGGGAGCTGTTTTTT.

The chain links TRBV4-2 to TRBJ1-1; no clear D. Trimming removed 0 bases at V and 0 bases at J, with 8 bases between. In germline, CDR1 is LGHNA, CDR2 YNFKEQ. CDR3 length: 15 amino acids. The CDR3 DNA is TGTGCCAGCAGCCAAGAGGCCAGGATGAACACTGAAGCTTTCTTT. Amino acids: CASSQEARMNTEAFF.

The chain couples TRBV18 to TRBJ1-5; 9 bases align to TRBD1. V shed 4 bases, J shed 2 bases, and the junction held 6 bases outside the gene matches. Germline CDR1 and CDR2: KGHSH and LQKENI. CDR3 size: 16 residues. CDR3 sequence reads: CASSQSRTGGNQPQHF. The CDR3 DNA follows: TGTGCCAGCTCACAATCCCGGACAGGGGGCAATCAGCCCCAGCATTTT. Based on the CDR3 plus reference TRBV18 and TRBJ1-5, the full variable domain is NAGVMQNPRHLVRRRGQEARLRCSPMKGHSHVYWYRQLPEEGLKFMVYLQKENIIDESGMPKERFSAEFPKEGPSILRIQQVVRGDSAAYFCASSQSRTGGNQPQHFGDGTRLSIL.

The chain combines TRBV7-2 with TRBJ2-3, with D hard to call. This CDR3 contains 16 residues. V lost 0 bases and J 3 bases, leaving 13 bases between the germline ends. The V gene's germline CDR1 is SGHTA and CDR2 FQGNSA. CDR3 loop: CASSLAQRVLTDTQYF. The CDR3 bases are TGTGCCAGCAGCTTAGCGCAGCGTGTTTTGACAGATACGCAGTATTTT.

The chain employs TRBV7-3 and TRBJ1-2; D is unclear. This CDR3 is 15 amino acids long. The germline V gene encodes CDR1 SGHTA and CDR2 FQGTGA. Between the trimmed V and J ends, which lost 5 bases and 5 bases, there was a span of 18 bases. CDR3 sequence: CASSPYPGMVYGYTF. The CDR3 region has the DNA TGTGCCAGCAGCCCCTATCCGGGGATGGTATATGGCTACACCTTC.

J is TRBJ2-7 and V is TRBV27; D possibly corresponds to TRBD1 (5 bases). The germline CDR1 and CDR2 sequences are MNHEY and SMNVEV (reference sequence). This CDR3 is 13 amino acids long. Trimming pared 2 bases from V and 3 bases from J, leaving 8 bases between. The CDR3 loop is CASSLRGFYEQYF. Here the CDR3 DNA reads TGTGCCAGCAGTTTAAGGGGTTTCTACGAGCAGTACTTC.

This clone was counted once. J is TRBJ2-2 and V is TRBV5-1; D ambiguous. V gave up 2 bases and J gave up 5 bases, with 10 bases separating them. Germline V gene lookup returns CDR1 SGHRS and CDR2 YFSETQ. CDR3 length: 14 residues. The CDR3 bases are TGCGCCAGCAGCTTAGACCTGCGGACCGGGGAGCTGTTTTTT. This codes for CASSLDLRTGELFF.

CDR3 residues: CASSRRGSRSYNEQFF. CDR3 in DNA: TGTGCCAGCAGCCGTCGCGGGTCTCGCTCCTACAATGAGCAGTTCTTC. The gene calls are TRBV7-9 and TRBJ2-1; tentatively, D is TRBD2 (5 bases). The germline V and J ends were trimmed by 5 bases and 0 bases, with 14 bases remaining between them. This CDR3 spans 16 amino acids. From germline, CDR1 is SEHNR and CDR2 FQNEAQ (reference sequence).

This rearrangement joins TRBV10-3 to TRBJ1-2, with a possible D match to TRBD1 (6 bases). V was pared by 4 bases and J by 8 bases, with 14 bases between. The CDR3 is 13 amino acids. CDR1 and CDR2 (germline): ENHRY, SYGVKD. The CDR3: CAISGQAPGGYTF. The CDR3, as DNA: TGTGCCATCAGTGGACAGGCACCCGGGGGCTACACCTTC.

The chain has TRBV9 and TRBJ2-5, with 9 nucleotides matching TRBD1. With V trimmed by 2 bases and J by 3 bases, 2 bases remained unmatched. The CDR3 has 14 residues. Germline V gives CDR1 SGDLS, CDR2 YYNGEE. The CDR3 is CASSVGTGKETQYF. CDR3 DNA: TGTGCCAGCAGCGTGGGGACAGGGAAAGAGACCCAGTACTTC.

The chain has TRBV4-3 and TRBJ2-7; no definite D call. CDR1 is LGHNA and CDR2 is YSLEER in the germline V gene. V was pared by 2 bases and J by 0 bases, with 11 bases between. This CDR3 spans 15 amino acids. The CDR3 is CASSQTYYLSYEQYF. In DNA form, the CDR3 reads TGCGCCAGCAGCCAAACCTACTACCTCTCCTACGAGCAGTACTTC.

The chain carries TRBV19 and TRBJ1-2; TRBD1 matches at 8 bases. Looked up from germline, CDR1 is LNHDA and CDR2 is SQIVND (reference sequence). After removal of 6 bases from V and 7 bases from J, the junction contained 10 bases not matched to a gene. This CDR3 region has 14 residues. The CDR3 here is CASSSGGAGAGYTF. In DNA form, the CDR3 reads TGTGCCAGTAGCTCAGGGGGCGCGGGTGCTGGCTACACCTTC.

This rearrangement joins TRBV24-1 to TRBJ2-2, with 7 bases identical to TRBD1. The V segment lost 5 bases and the J segment 5 bases; nucleotides outside the gene matches: 7. CDR1 KGHDR and CDR2 SFDVKD come from the germline V gene. This CDR3 contains 15 residues. CDR3 loop: CATSALTGFTGELFF. The CDR3 bases are TGTGCCACCAGTGCCCTGACAGGGTTTACCGGGGAGCTGTTTTTT.

Details on this clone: At one boundary the junction diverges from the germline segment, which might be a read error. V gene TRBV19 combines with J gene TRBJ2-1; 15 nucleotides line up with TRBD2. The CDR3 spans 21 residues. Germline V CDR1 and CDR2: LNHDA, SQIVND (reference sequence). For the CDR3, the DNA is TGTGCCTGTAGTACTCTGGGACTAGCGGGGGGTCAAAGCAGGTCTTACAATGAGCAGTTCTTC. Translating gives CACSTLGLAGGQSRSYNEQFF.

The chain employs TRBV5-1 and TRBJ2-2, with D unresolved. Per the germline V gene, CDR1 is SGHRS and CDR2 is YFSETQ. V lost 7 bases, J lost 2 bases, and 18 bases lay in between. The CDR3 has 16 amino acids. The DNA for the CDR3 is TGCGCCAGCTCGCACGAAGGCAGCACTAACACCGGGGAGCTGTTTTTT. Protein sequence: CASSHEGSTNTGELFF.

In this sample, this clone turned up a few times. The chain joins TRBV9 to TRBJ1-3; D remains ambiguous. The germline V gene has CDR1 SGDLS and CDR2 YYNGEE. This CDR3 is built from 14 residues. Trimming removed 0 bases at V and 7 bases at J, with 11 bases between. The CDR3, as DNA: TGTGCCAGCAGCGTAGAAGGAGCGAGGAACACCATATATTTT. Amino acids: CASSVEGARNTIYF.

This chain uses TRBV6-2 or TRBV6-3 with TRBJ1-1; D is perhaps TRBD1 (5 bases). This CDR3 comprises 11 residues. Germline values: CDR1 MNHEY, CDR2 SVGEGT. Trimming left V 5 bases short and J 11 bases short, with 12 bases between. The CDR3, as DNA: TGTGCCAGCAGTCAGACAGCTCGGGCTTTCTTT. It codes for CASSQTARAFF.

The V and J genes are TRBV18 and TRBJ2-5; D is tentatively TRBD1 or TRBD2 (5 bases each). CDR1 and CDR2 from the germline V gene are KGHSH and LQKENI. The CDR3 loop spans 15 amino acids. V shed 3 bases and J shed 4 bases, with 15 bases lying between them. The CDR3 here is CASSPPGQVRETQYF. CDR3 DNA sequence: TGTGCCAGCTCACCGCCGGGGCAGGTGAGAGAGACCCAGTACTTC.